These 29 T cell receptor beta chains originate from one sample sequenced in a study of regulatory T cells in long-lasting Graves disease. Arm-PCR of CDR3 regions and iRepertoire HTBI primers were used to build TCR beta libraries. Each CDR3 protein gets one entry after TCRdb re-called the multiplex PCR reads with MiXCR. The repertoire holds a few hundred thousand distinct CDR3 sequences, 20% to 25% seen once, with around a quarter in the top ten. Documented time point: persistent/refractory GD, antithyroid drugs over 5 years with positive TRAb. RNA from PBMCs was the source of the TCR library. Sequenced material: peripheral blood mononuclear cells (PBMCs), taken when the disease was refractory, from a patient treated with antithyroid drugs. The source of these receptors is a woman aged 40 to 50 with Graves disease.

The table lists this clonotype with many counts. The V gene is TRBV11-2, the J gene TRBJ2-7, with D perhaps TRBD1 or TRBD2 (5 bases each). CDR1 SGHAT and CDR2 FQNNGV come from the germline V gene. The CDR3 is 17 amino acids. V was clipped by 0 bases and J by 3 bases, with 18 bases between them. Here the CDR3 DNA reads TGTGCCAGCAGCTTAGATCTGGTATGGGACCCCGACTACGAGCAGTACTTC. Its protein product is CASSLDLVWDPDYEQYF.

This clonotype was picked up many times. The V and J genes are TRBV2 and TRBJ1-5, with D hard to call. The V gene's germline CDR1 is SNHLY and CDR2 FYNNEI. Trimming cost V 7 bases and J 10 bases, with 17 bases left between them. The CDR3 runs to 13 residues. As DNA, the CDR3 is TGTGCCAGCACCACGGGAGACTGGGGACCCCAGCATTTT. This sequence encodes CASTTGDWGPQHF. Filled out from reference TRBV2 and TRBJ1-5, the complete variable domain reads EPEVTQTPSHQVTQMGQEVILRCVPISNHLYFYWYRQILGQKVEFLVSFYNNEISEKSEIFDDQFSVERPDGSNFTLKIRSTKLEDSAMYFCASTTGDWGPQHFGDGTRLSIL.

This clonotype was observed at least ten times. The V gene is TRBV29-1, the J gene TRBJ1-1; D is ambiguous. The CDR3 has 13 amino acids. Looked up from germline, CDR1 is SQVTM and CDR2 is ANQGSEA. V gave up 4 bases and J gave up 3 bases, with 12 bases separating them. CDR3 sequence reads: CSVVSQLDTEAFF. The CDR3 DNA is TGCAGCGTTGTCTCCCAGCTGGACACTGAAGCTTTCTTT.

Turning to this clonotype: One end of the junction fails to match germline, which may point to a read error. In DNA form, the CDR3 reads TGTGCCAGCGGGCCGGGCGAAAACATGGTCTTC. Translation gives CASGPGENMVF. V and J are TRBV18 and TRBJ2-1; no clear D. The germline V gene encodes CDR1 KGHSH and CDR2 LQKENI. This CDR3 is 11 amino acids long. The full variable domain, its missing parts supplied by reference TRBV18 and TRBJ2-1, is NAGVMQNPRHLVRRRGQEARLRCSPMKGHSHVYWYRQLPEEGLKFMVYLQKENIIDESGMPKERFSAEFPKEGPSILRIQQVVRGDSAAYFCASGPGENMVFGPGTRLTVL.

This clonotype was counted ten times or more. This chain uses TRBV7-2 with TRBJ2-2; D is unresolved. V was clipped by 5 bases and J by 6 bases, with 13 bases between them. Germline CDR1 SGHTA, CDR2 FQGNSA. CDR3 length: 14 residues. The CDR3 sequence: CASSPRPTAGELFF. Written as DNA, the CDR3 is TGTGCCAGCAGCCCTCGGCCGACCGCCGGGGAGCTGTTTTTT.

The chain is built from TRBV6-2 or TRBV6-3 and TRBJ2-4, with D unclear. The ends were cut back, 0 bases at V and 11 bases at J, with 8 bases in the middle. The CDR3 is 12 amino acids. Looked up from germline, CDR1 is MNHEY and CDR2 is SVGEGT. CDR3 sequence (DNA): TGTGCCAGCAGTTACTCGGGCACCTTTCAGTACTTC. This translates into CASSYSGTFQYF.

The table lists this clonotype with a few counts. This chain connects TRBV7-9 to TRBJ1-1; D is unclear. The length of the CDR3 is 15 residues. Germline V gives CDR1 SEHNR, CDR2 FQNEAQ (reference sequence). Trimming shortened V by 0 bases and J by 10 bases, and 18 bases separated the two germline ends. The CDR3 bases are TGTGCCAGCAGCTTAGCAGCTTCGCCCCTTGGCAGAGCTTTCTTT. As protein: CASSLAASPLGRAFF. Full variable domain (rest looked up from reference TRBV7-9 and TRBJ1-1): DTGVSQNPRHKITKRGQNVTFRCDPISEHNRLYWYRQTLGQGPEFLTYFQNEAQLEKSRLLSDRFSAERPKGSFSTLEIQRTEQGDSAMYLCASSLAASPLGRAFFGQGTRLTVV.

The sample holds many counts of this clonotype. The chain uses TRBV28 and TRBJ2-7; D unresolved. V was clipped by 6 bases and J by 0 bases, with 9 bases between them. The CDR3 has 13 amino acids. The germline CDR1 and CDR2 sequences are MDHEN and SYDVKM. CDR3 region: CASSLRSSYEQYF. The CDR3 nucleotides are TGTGCCAGCAGCTTACGCAGCTCCTACGAGCAGTACTTC.

The chain recombines TRBV20-1 with TRBJ1-4, with D possibly being TRBD1 (6 bases). The CDR3 spans 16 residues. Germline-derived CDR1 and CDR2 are DFQATT and SNEGSKA (reference sequence). CDR3 DNA sequence: TGCAGCGCCGACCGGGACACCTTTGCAACTAATGAAAAACTGTTTTTT. It translates to CSADRDTFATNEKLFF.

Concerning this clonotype itself: A much larger clone differs from this one at a single base, so this may be a read error. The CDR3 loop reads CASSWGLRGTEALF. The CDR3 coding sequence is TGTGCCAGCAGTTGGGGCCTTAGGGGCACTGAAGCTCTCTTT. The chain is built from TRBV12-3 or TRBV12-4 and TRBJ1-1, with D tentatively TRBD1 (5 bases). CDR3 size: 14 residues.

The chain is built from TRBV10-3 and TRBJ2-7, with 7 bases lining up with TRBD2. CDR1 and CDR2 from the germline V gene are ENHRY and SYGVKD. The length of the CDR3 is 14 residues. V shed 10 bases, J shed 7 bases, and the junction held 16 bases outside the gene matches. The CDR3 nucleotides read TGTGCCACCCAAAGTTCCCTGGGGGGGTTTGAGCAGTACTTC. This translates into CATQSSLGGFEQYF.

This chain joins TRBV7-9 and TRBJ2-4; no definite D call. The V gene lost 5 bases and the J gene lost 8 bases, with 16 bases spanning the gap. The CDR3 loop spans 14 amino acids. Germline loops: CDR1 SEHNR, CDR2 FQNEAQ (reference sequence). The CDR3 reads CASSPLVPRDIQYF. CDR3 bases: TGTGCCAGCAGCCCTCTGGTGCCTCGAGACATTCAGTACTTC.

The table lists this clonotype with many counts. This chain joins TRBV6-7 and TRBJ2-5; weak D call: TRBD1 (6 bases). TRBV6-7 is noted as an ORF with a role that remains uncertain. The CDR3 is made up of 15 amino acids. Trimming stripped 7 bases from V and 4 bases from J, with 19 bases between. The CDR3: CASTRGQGPRETQYF. The CDR3 DNA follows: TGTGCCAGCACCCGGGGACAAGGGCCACGAGAGACCCAGTACTTC.

J is TRBJ2-1 and V is TRBV28, with D possibly being TRBD2 (7 bases). Trimming cost V 8 bases and J 0 bases, with 14 bases left between them. The CDR3 runs 15 residues. Germline CDR1 and CDR2: MDHEN and SYDVKM. The CDR3 DNA is TGTGCCAGCGGGAGGGGGTTTAGCTCCTACAATGAGCAGTTCTTC. Amino acid sequence: CASGRGFSSYNEQFF.

The sample holds many counts of this clonotype. The V call is TRBV7-9, the J call TRBJ2-6; the D is unclear. Germline assignment: CDR1 SEHNR and CDR2 FQNEAQ (reference sequence). The CDR3 length is 15 residues. Trimming took off 1 base at V and 0 bases at J, with 4 bases between the two ends. The CDR3 here is CASSLDASGANVLTF. DNA for the CDR3: TGTGCCAGCAGCTTAGATGCCTCTGGGGCCAACGTCCTGACTTTC. The full variable domain, its missing parts supplied by reference TRBV7-9 and TRBJ2-6, is DTGVSQNPRHKITKRGQNVTFRCDPISEHNRLYWYRQTLGQGPEFLTYFQNEAQLEKSRLLSDRFSAERPKGSFSTLEIQRTEQGDSAMYLCASSLDASGANVLTFGAGSRLTVL.

This sequence joins TRBV24-1 and TRBJ2-5, with D possibly being TRBD2 (5 bases). CDR1 is KGHDR, CDR2 SFDVKD, per germline. V lost 5 bases and J lost 6, with 9 bases in between. This CDR3 spans 12 amino acids. CDR3: CATSAGEQTQYF. The CDR3 region has the DNA TGTGCCACCAGTGCCGGGGAGCAGACCCAGTACTTC.

This clonotype was counted at least ten times. This chain connects TRBV7-9 to TRBJ2-5, with 8 bases matching TRBD1. The CDR3 runs to 14 residues. Germline V gives CDR1 SEHNR, CDR2 FQNEAQ (reference sequence). Losses at the gene ends were 3 bases for V and 4 bases for J; bases not matched to a gene: 4. DNA for the CDR3: TGTGCCAGCAGCTTCGACAGGGGAACAGAGACCCAGTACTTC. Its translation: CASSFDRGTETQYF.

This rearrangement joins TRBV15 to TRBJ2-1; weak D call: TRBD1 (6 bases). The length of the CDR3 is 13 residues. Looked up from germline, CDR1 is LNHNV and CDR2 is YYDKDF (reference sequence). The ends were cut back, 4 bases at V and 8 bases at J, with 12 bases in the middle. Written as DNA, the CDR3 is TGTGCCACCAGCACCAACAGGGTCCATGAGCAGTTCTTC. The encoded protein is CATSTNRVHEQFF.

The rearrangement uses TRBV20-1 and TRBJ1-1, with 7 bases that match TRBD1. The CDR3 is made up of 13 amino acids. CDR1 is DFQATT, CDR2 SNEGSKA, per germline (reference sequence). J lost 3 bases, V lost 6 bases, and 7 bases had no gene match. CDR3 sequence (DNA): TGCAGTGCGGTCAGGGGGGGGGACACTGAAGCTTTCTTT. The encoded protein is CSAVRGGDTEAFF.

In its sample, this clonotype was seen many times. The CDR3 nucleotides read TGTGCCAGCAGTTTAAGGGGTGCCCTAAGGCCGAACACTGAAGCTTTCTTT. Its translation is CASSLRGALRPNTEAFF. The chain recombines TRBV28 with TRBJ1-1, with D possibly being TRBD1 (5 bases). The CDR3 totals 17 residues. The germline V gene encodes CDR1 MDHEN and CDR2 SYDVKM. Trimming took off 2 bases at V and 1 base at J, with 17 bases between the two ends.

This clonotype was picked up a small number of times. The rearrangement links TRBV6-1 to TRBJ2-3; 8 bases align to TRBD2. V shed 1 base and J 1 base; nucleotides not matched to a gene: 4. The CDR3 runs to 16 residues. Germline loops: CDR1 MNHNS, CDR2 SASEGT. CDR3 bases: TGTGCCAGCAGTGAAGGCGGGAGGATCGGCACAGATACGCAGTATTTT. Its translation: CASSEGGRIGTDTQYF.

Remarks on this clonotype: Mismatch with germline at one junction end may stem from a read error. The V call is TRBV11-2, the J call TRBJ1-1; no clear D. This CDR3 has 15 residues. Germline assignment: CDR1 SGHAT and CDR2 FQNNGV. The CDR3 reads CARSSLRGQNTEAFF. CDR3 nucleotides: TGTGCCCGCAGCTCCCTCCGAGGGCAAAACACTGAAGCTTTCTTT.

This clonotype was seen ten or more times. V and J are TRBV28 and TRBJ2-5; D is possibly TRBD1 or TRBD2 (5 bases each). Germline CDR1 reads MDHEN; CDR2 reads SYDVKM. The V end lost 3 bases, the J end lost 1 base, and 18 bases lay between the germline ends. The CDR3 length is 17 residues. For the CDR3, the DNA is TGTGCCAGCAGTTTCCCTCGGCAGGGACGGTTCCAAGAGACCCAGTACTTC. Its translation: CASSFPRQGRFQETQYF.

The genes are TRBV20-1 and TRBJ1-5; 12 nucleotides line up with TRBD1. The V and J ends lost 5 bases and 4 bases, in that order; junction bases with no gene match: 6. This CDR3 has 15 residues. Germline-derived CDR1 and CDR2 are DFQATT and SNEGSKA (reference sequence). The CDR3 coding sequence is TGCAGTGCTCCCCGGGACAGGGGGCGGAATCAGCCCCAGCATTTT. Encoded protein: CSAPRDRGRNQPQHF.

At least ten counts were recorded for this clonotype. V and J are TRBV7-8 and TRBJ1-3; D is uncertain. The CDR3 runs 14 residues. Between the trimmed V and J ends, which lost 7 bases and 2 bases, there was a span of 12 bases. CDR1 is SGHVS and CDR2 is FQNEAQ in the germline V gene. CDR3 sequence reads: CASMVRWPGNTIYF. The CDR3 bases are TGTGCCAGCATGGTGCGGTGGCCTGGAAACACCATATATTTT.

This clonotype showed up many times. The chain uses TRBV7-2 and TRBJ2-5; perhaps TRBD1 as D (5 bases). V shed 4 bases and J shed 2 bases, with 11 bases lying between them. Germline V gene data show CDR1 as SGHTA and CDR2 as FQGNSA. The CDR3 is made up of 14 amino acids. In DNA, the CDR3 is TGTGCCAGCAGCTCAAATAGGGGACAAGAGACCCAGTACTTC. Translation: CASSSNRGQETQYF.

CDR3 amino acids: CASSAHPSGSIGETQYF. CDR3 bases: TGTGCCAGCAGCGCCCACCCTAGCGGGAGTATTGGAGAGACCCAGTACTTC. This sequence joins TRBV9 and TRBJ2-5; the match to TRBD2 covers 10 bases. The CDR3 has 17 amino acids. Losses at the gene ends were 3 bases for V and 4 bases for J; bases not matched to a gene: 12. In germline, CDR1 is SGDLS, CDR2 YYNGEE.

This clonotype was recorded at least ten times. The V and J genes are TRBV12-3 or TRBV12-4 and TRBJ2-2; 7 bases line up with TRBD2. V lost 3 bases, J lost 6 bases, and 1 base stayed unmatched. The CDR3 runs to 13 residues. In DNA form, the CDR3 reads TGTGCCAGCAGTTTTGCGGGAGCCGGGGAGCTGTTTTTT. Translated: CASSFAGAGELFF.

The chain is built from TRBV5-5 and TRBJ2-4; D may be TRBD2 (5 bases). The CDR3 contains 18 residues. CDR1 and CDR2 from the germline V gene are SGHKS and YYEKEE (reference sequence). V shed 2 bases and J shed 0 bases, with 18 bases lying between them. CDR3 loop: CASSLARGSSLAKNIQYF. CDR3 in DNA: TGTGCCAGCAGCTTAGCGCGTGGGAGCAGTCTAGCCAAAAACATTCAGTACTTC.